This T cell receptor beta chain comes out of a study of blood T cell repertoires in COVID-19. Study-wide background: Specimens from acute and convalescent COVID-19 originated in the United States, Italy and Spain.

Profiled with immunoSEQ multiplex PCR; TCRdb holds only in-frame clones, not every one. The sample has 300,000 to 400,000 clones, 88% seen once; the top ten hold 4%. Per germline, CDR1 SQVTM and CDR2 ANQGSEA. There are 14 residues in the CDR3. Trimming removed 2 bases at V and 0 bases at J, with 8 bases between. This clone was seen only once. Specimen: peripheral blood. The origin of this receptor is a woman aged 50 to 65 with active or convalescent COVID-19. V usage is TRBV29-1 and J usage is TRBJ1-5; D remains unclear. The CDR3 protein is CSVELADSNQPQHF. In DNA, the CDR3 is TGCAGCGTTGAATTAGCTGATAGCAATCAGCCCCAGCATTTT.